The 30 T cell receptor beta chains presented below share a single source sample, sequenced in a study of follicular helper T cells after annual influenza vaccination. Time point reported: 2014-2015 season, 7 days after vaccination. TCRdb's copy holds only in-frame clones and misses some; the assay was immunoSEQ multiplex PCR. The repertoire consists of 7,000 to 10,000 clones, with about 82% occurring once and the leading ten covering roughly 3.5%. Source: CXCR5+ CD38- circulating T follicular helper cells from blood, taken 7 days after influenza vaccination. Subset described: circulating Tfh, non-naive CD4+CXCR5+PD-1+ (ICOS+CD38+ or ICOS-CD38-). The receptors were gathered from an adult who received the influenza vaccine.

Only one count was recorded for this clone. The chain employs TRBV18 and TRBJ1-5, with D possibly matching TRBD1 (5 bases). The CDR3 covers 14 residues. V gave up 3 bases and J gave up 6 bases, with 12 bases separating them. Per the germline V gene, CDR1 is KGHSH and CDR2 is LQKENI. DNA for the CDR3: TGTGCCAGCTCACCCGGGGGAATCGGTCAGCCCCAGCATTTT. It translates to CASSPGGIGQPQHF.

This chain connects TRBV6-5 to TRBJ1-2; D is undetermined. V lost 0 bases and J 1 base, leaving 9 bases between the germline ends. This CDR3 has 15 amino acids. Germline V gives CDR1 MNHEY, CDR2 SVGAGI. CDR3 region: CASSYSQNYNYGYTF. The CDR3, as DNA: TGTGCCAGCAGTTACTCTCAGAACTATAACTATGGCTACACCTTC.

The rearrangement links TRBV27 to TRBJ2-7; 9 bases fit TRBD2. V lost 2 bases, J lost 5 bases, and 10 bases stayed unmatched. From germline, CDR1 is MNHEY and CDR2 SMNVEV (reference sequence). This CDR3 is built from 16 residues. The CDR3 region has the DNA TGTGCCAGCAGTTTAAAGTTCGCTAGCGGGATTCACGAGCAGTACTTC. As protein: CASSLKFASGIHEQYF.

This sequence joins TRBV11-2 and TRBJ2-5; perhaps TRBD2 as D (6 bases). Looked up from germline, CDR1 is SGHAT and CDR2 is FQNNGV. The CDR3 sequence is 12 residues long. The V gene lost 6 bases and the J gene lost 5 bases, with 10 bases spanning the gap. CDR3 sequence (DNA): TGTGCCAGCAGTGACAGCGGGGAGACCCAGTACTTC. Protein: CASSDSGETQYF.

The chain employs TRBV28 and TRBJ2-1; unclear D gene. The V and J ends lost 6 bases and 4 bases respectively, with 4 bases between them. This CDR3 region has 11 residues. Germline CDR1 and CDR2: MDHEN and SYDVKM. The CDR3 nucleotides read TGTGCCAGCAGACGGTACAATGAGCAGTTCTTC. Amino acids: CASRRYNEQFF.

The chain joins TRBV2 to TRBJ2-2; 12 bases line up with TRBD1. There are 14 residues in the CDR3. From germline, CDR1 is SNHLY and CDR2 FYNNEI. J was trimmed by 9 bases and V by 6 bases; bases with no gene match: 5. CDR3 region: CASRTGQGARELFF. The CDR3 DNA reads TGTGCCAGCAGGACGGGACAGGGGGCGAGGGAGCTGTTTTTT.

The chain uses TRBV18 and TRBJ2-6; tentative D call: TRBD1 (6 bases). V shed 5 bases and J shed 2 bases, with 13 bases lying between them. Looked up from germline, CDR1 is KGHSH and CDR2 is LQKENI. This CDR3 spans 16 amino acids. In nucleotides, the CDR3 is TGTGCCAGCTCATCAACAGGGCCGGCTGGGGCCAACGTCCTGACTTTC. Its translation: CASSSTGPAGANVLTF.

The J gene is TRBJ2-2, the V gene TRBV29-1, with D unclear. The V end lost 5 bases, the J end lost 0 bases, and 7 bases lay between the germline ends. CDR1 and CDR2 from the germline V gene are SQVTM and ANQGSEA. This CDR3 comprises 13 residues. The chain's CDR3 is CSVSVSNTGELFF. The CDR3 bases are TGCAGCGTTAGCGTCTCGAACACCGGGGAGCTGTTTTTT.

The chain has TRBV5-1 and TRBJ2-3; 8 bases fit TRBD2. The CDR3 loop spans 17 amino acids. Germline lookup yields CDR1 SGHRS and CDR2 YFSETQ. With 1 base clipped from V and 1 base from J, the junction kept 8 bases outside the gene matches. DNA for the CDR3: TGCGCCAGCAGCTTGACGGTTGGAGCGGGAGGCACAGATACGCAGTATTTT. Protein: CASSLTVGAGGTDTQYF.

CDR3 sequence reads: CASSYGDYQPQHF. CDR3 bases: TGTGCCAGCAGTTACGGGGATTATCAGCCCCAGCATTTT. The rearrangement joins TRBV6-6 to TRBJ1-5, with no clear D. Germline V CDR1 and CDR2: MNHNY, SVGAGI (reference sequence). Trimming took 2 bases from V and 5 from J, leaving 7 bases between them. The CDR3 is made up of 13 amino acids.

This clone is a singleton in its sample. The chain couples TRBV7-9 to TRBJ1-3; D may be TRBD1 (6 bases). This CDR3 spans 15 amino acids. Germline CDR1 reads SEHNR; CDR2 reads FQNEAQ (reference sequence). Trimming pared 6 bases from V and 3 bases from J, leaving 15 bases between. The CDR3, as DNA: TGTGCCAGCAGATCAGTACAGGGAGGTGGAAACACCATATATTTT. Translation: CASRSVQGGGNTIYF. Drawing the rest from reference TRBV7-9 and TRBJ1-3, the complete variable domain is DTGVSQNPRHKITKRGQNVTFRCDPISEHNRLYWYRQTLGQGPEFLTYFQNEAQLEKSRLLSDRFSAERPKGSFSTLEIQRTEQGDSAMYLCASRSVQGGGNTIYFGEGSWLTVV.

V is TRBV4-2 and J is TRBJ2-3, with 13 bases matching TRBD2. Losses at the gene ends were 3 bases for V and 6 bases for J; bases not matched to a gene: 6. This CDR3 spans 16 amino acids. Per germline, CDR1 LGHNA and CDR2 YNFKEQ. The CDR3 region has the DNA TGTGCCAGCAGCCAGAAACTAGCGGGGGGGCGCGATACGCAGTATTTT. Translating it yields CASSQKLAGGRDTQYF.

The chain combines TRBV5-1 with TRBJ2-1, with D possibly called TRBD1 or TRBD2 (5 bases each). This CDR3 has 15 residues. Germline V gives CDR1 SGHRS, CDR2 YFSETQ. V lost 8 bases and J 8 bases, leaving 23 bases between the germline ends. CDR3 DNA sequence: TGCGCCAGTCAGCGAGAGGGGAACCGCTGGGATGAGCAGTTCTTC. It codes for CASQREGNRWDEQFF.

The chain is built from TRBV5-4 and TRBJ2-3; D remains unclear. The CDR3 loop spans 14 amino acids. V was shortened by 0 bases and J by 2 bases, with 7 bases between the two germline ends. The germline V gene encodes CDR1 SGHNT and CDR2 YYREEE (reference sequence). The CDR3 reads CASSLADTTDTQYF. The CDR3 bases are TGTGCCAGCAGCTTGGCGGATACCACAGATACGCAGTATTTT. The full variable domain, completed using reference TRBV5-4 and TRBJ2-3, is ETGVTQSPTHLIKTRGQQVTLRCSSQSGHNTVSWYQQALGQGPQFIFQYYREEENGRGNFPPRFSGLQFPNYSSELNVNALELDDSALYLCASSLADTTDTQYFGPGTRLTVL.

This clone was picked up one time. The genes are TRBV7-8 and TRBJ1-4, with D possibly matching TRBD1 (5 bases). V lost 5 bases to trimming and J lost 0 bases, with 16 bases between them. Germline loops: CDR1 SGHVS, CDR2 FQNEAQ. CDR3 length: 17 amino acids. CDR3 DNA sequence: TGTGCCAGCAGCCCTACCCCGGGGCGTGCAACTAATGAAAAACTGTTTTTT. It codes for CASSPTPGRATNEKLFF.

V gene TRBV29-1 combines with J gene TRBJ2-7, with D uncertain. The CDR3 contains 14 residues. The germline V gene has CDR1 SQVTM and CDR2 ANQGSEA. The V and J ends lost 6 bases and 5 bases respectively, with 20 bases between them. The CDR3 spells CSVQVAANLHEQYF. The CDR3 DNA sequence: TGCAGCGTGCAAGTGGCGGCGAACCTCCACGAGCAGTACTTC.

The rearrangement uses TRBV15 and TRBJ1-5, with TRBD1 identical over 8 bases. The V gene end was trimmed by 4 bases and the J gene end by 6 bases; junction bases not matched to a gene: 11. Per the germline V gene, CDR1 is LNHNV and CDR2 is YYDKDF (reference sequence). This CDR3 has 16 residues. CDR3 coding DNA: TGTGCCACCAGCACCTGGACAGGGAAGTTCGGTCAGCCCCAGCATTTT. Translated: CATSTWTGKFGQPQHF.

This clone was seen just once. This rearrangement joins TRBV30 to TRBJ1-3; D not certain. Germline lookup yields CDR1 GTSNPN and CDR2 SVGIG (reference sequence). This CDR3 is built from 14 residues. V was clipped by 0 bases and J by 2 bases, with 8 bases between them. CDR3 in DNA: TGTGCCTGGAGTGTCGGAACCCCTGGAAACACCATATATTTT. Protein product: CAWSVGTPGNTIYF.

This clone was seen only a few times. Other DNA sequences from this sample encode an identical CDR3 as well. The chain recombines TRBV18 with TRBJ2-7; 8 positions agree with TRBD1. This CDR3 has 14 residues. Looked up from germline, CDR1 is KGHSH and CDR2 is LQKENI. V lost 6 bases to trimming and J lost 1 base; unmatched junction nucleotides: 5. The CDR3 region has the DNA TGTGCCAGCTCCCCCGGGACAGGATCCTACGAGCAGTACTTC. Amino acids: CASSPGTGSYEQYF.

The chain is built from TRBV11-2 and TRBJ2-1; D gene unclear. CDR1 SGHAT and CDR2 FQNNGV come from the germline V gene. The CDR3 length is 13 residues. The ends were cut back, 5 bases at V and 4 bases at J, with 9 bases in the middle. The CDR3 spells CASSRGRYNEQFF. CDR3 nucleotides: TGTGCCAGCAGCCGTGGACGGTACAATGAGCAGTTCTTC.

The rearrangement links TRBV15 to TRBJ1-4; 7 bases line up with TRBD1. The length of the CDR3 is 16 residues. CDR1 and CDR2 (germline): LNHNV, YYDKDF (reference sequence). Unmatched junction bases numbered 10, after V lost 5 bases and J lost 4 bases. The CDR3 loop reads CATSRGLGQSNEKLFF. The CDR3 region has the DNA TGTGCCACCAGCCGGGGATTGGGACAGAGTAATGAAAAACTGTTTTTT.

This clone was seen only a few times. J is TRBJ2-7 and V is TRBV2; 10 bases agree with TRBD1. CDR1 and CDR2 from the germline V gene are SNHLY and FYNNEI. With 8 bases clipped from V and 6 bases from J, the junction kept 10 bases outside the gene matches. CDR3 length equals 14 residues. The CDR3 reads CASCRDRGLSEQYF. CDR3 DNA: TGTGCCAGCTGCCGGGACAGGGGTTTGTCCGAGCAGTACTTC.

The rearrangement joins TRBV11-2 to TRBJ2-7; perhaps D is TRBD1 or TRBD2 (6 bases each). CDR3 length: 17 amino acids. V gave up 4 bases and J gave up 0 bases, with 19 bases separating them. Germline CDR1 SGHAT, CDR2 FQNNGV. The CDR3 is CASSSLQKGEVSYEQYF. CDR3 coding DNA: TGTGCCAGCAGCTCCCTTCAGAAGGGGGAGGTCTCCTACGAGCAGTACTTC. Full variable domain (remainder filled in from reference TRBV11-2 and TRBJ2-7): EAGVAQSPRYKIIEKRQSVAFWCNPISGHATLYWYQQILGQGPKLLIQFQNNGVVDDSQLPKDRFSAERLKGVDSTLKIQPAKLEDSAVYLCASSSLQKGEVSYEQYFGPGTRLTVT.

The chain links TRBV18 to TRBJ1-4; 9 positions agree with TRBD1. Germline values: CDR1 KGHSH, CDR2 LQKENI. V lost 6 bases to trimming and J lost 6 bases; unmatched junction nucleotides: 8. This CDR3 contains 15 residues. Here the CDR3 DNA reads TGTGCCAGCTCCCTTACAGGGGGCAGACATGAAAAACTGTTTTTT. This sequence encodes CASSLTGGRHEKLFF. The full variable domain, with the rest looked up from reference TRBV18 and TRBJ1-4, is NAGVMQNPRHLVRRRGQEARLRCSPMKGHSHVYWYRQLPEEGLKFMVYLQKENIIDESGMPKERFSAEFPKEGPSILRIQQVVRGDSAAYFCASSLTGGRHEKLFFGSGTQLSVL.

The CDR3 nucleotides read TGTGCCAGCAGCTTGAAGGGGCCGACTTATGAAAAACTGTTTTTT. It translates to CASSLKGPTYEKLFF. The chain links TRBV5-6 to TRBJ1-4; D is possibly TRBD1 (5 bases). Trimming pared 1 base from V and 6 bases from J, leaving 13 bases between. There are 15 residues in the CDR3. Germline V gene lookup returns CDR1 SGHDT and CDR2 YYEEEE.

In its sample, this clone was seen a few times. The chain carries TRBV19 and TRBJ2-7; 9 bases are shared with TRBD1. Losses at the gene ends were 5 bases for V and 3 bases for J; bases not matched to a gene: 11. The CDR3 is 16 residues long. The V gene's germline CDR1 is LNHDA and CDR2 SQIVND (reference sequence). CDR3 sequence reads: CASSGTGRYTFYEQYF. For the CDR3, the DNA is TGTGCCAGTAGTGGGACAGGGCGCTACACTTTCTACGAGCAGTACTTC.

The chain uses TRBV5-8 and TRBJ2-5, with D perhaps given as TRBD1 or TRBD2 (5 bases each). The V gene's germline CDR1 is SGHTS and CDR2 YDEGEE. The CDR3 contains 15 residues. Trimming pared 2 bases from V and 3 bases from J, leaving 14 bases between. DNA of the CDR3: TGTGCCAGCAGCTTAGGGGCCGGGACGGAAGAGACCCAGTACTTC. It encodes CASSLGAGTEETQYF. The full variable domain, in which reference TRBV5-8 and TRBJ2-5 provide the parts outside the CDR3, is EAGVTQSPTHLIKTRGQQATLRCSPISGHTSVYWYQQALGLGLQFLLWYDEGEERNRGNFPPRFSGRQFPNYSSELNVNALELEDSALYLCASSLGAGTEETQYFGPGTRLLVL.

This chain joins TRBV2 and TRBJ2-5; D gene uncertain. Looked up from germline, CDR1 is SNHLY and CDR2 is FYNNEI. The CDR3 covers 11 residues. Between the trimmed V and J ends, which lost 3 bases and 4 bases, there was a span of 3 bases. The CDR3 DNA reads as TGTGCCAGCAGTGAGGGAGAGACCCAGTACTTC. It yields the protein CASSEGETQYF.

The gene calls are TRBV30 and TRBJ1-1, with TRBD1 identical over 10 bases. CDR3 length: 13 amino acids. Germline V lookup: CDR1 GTSNPN, CDR2 SVGIG (reference sequence). V lost 5 bases and J lost 4; bases outside the gene matches: 4. The CDR3 DNA sequence: TGTGCCTGGTCGACAGGGGGCTTCACTGAAGCTTTCTTT. Protein sequence: CAWSTGGFTEAFF.

The chain has TRBV7-7 and TRBJ1-1; TRBD1 matches 12 bases. The CDR3 has 18 amino acids. Germline-derived CDR1 and CDR2 are SSHAT and FNYEAQ (reference sequence). V shed 1 base, J shed 5 bases, and the junction held 11 bases outside the gene matches. The CDR3 nucleotides read TGTGCCAGCAGCTTAGTACGGGACAGGGGGCTTCTGCGGACTGAAGCTTTCTTT. It translates to CASSLVRDRGLLRTEAFF.